Listed below are T cell receptor beta chains from one sample, sequenced in a study of blood T cells in healthy people across ages. TCRdb ran MiXCR on the 5' RACE reads and lists one entry per CDR3 protein. The profile covers roughly 730,000 distinct CDR3 sequences, with just over 55% appearing a single time and roughly 25% taken by the ten largest. Sample: blood. These receptors all come from a man aged 35-49 years in good health. Each CDR3 is given with its conserved first and last residue. D genes are given only for firm matches. Some rows mark clone size as missing; the rest say once, few, many or name a class of expanded clone.

len	v_gene	j_gene	abundance	d_gene	CDR3nt	CDR3aa
15	TRBV9	TRBJ2-2	NA	NA	TGTGCCAGCAGCCTTACGACCGGGAGCACCGGGGAGCTGTTTTTT	CASSLTTGSTGELFF
17	TRBV6-1	TRBJ2-1	NA	TRBD1	TGTGCCAGCAGTGATAGGGGGCAGGGGAGCTCCTACAATGAGCAGTTCTTC	CASSDRGQGSSYNEQFF
16	TRBV20-1	TRBJ1-5	NA	NA	TGCAGTGCTAGAGGGTTTTTTAGGGGCAGCAATCAGCCCCAGCATTTT	CSARGFFRGSNQPQHF
15	TRBV7-2	TRBJ1-1	few	NA	TGTGCCAGCAGCCTAACACAGGGCCGTGGCACTGAAGCTTTCTTT	CASSLTQGRGTEAFF
15	TRBV13	TRBJ2-1	few	TRBD2	TGTGCCAGCAGCCCCCCTAGCGGGCGGGATAATGAGCAGTTCTTC	CASSPPSGRDNEQFF
14	TRBV6-1	TRBJ2-5	few	NA	TGTGCCAGCAGATCGGGACTTCTCAAAGAGACCCAGTACTTC	CASRSGLLKETQYF
16	TRBV13	TRBJ1-2	few	TRBD1	TGTGCCAGCAGCTTACGACAGGGGCAAACCTTCTATGGCTACACCTTC	CASSLRQGQTFYGYTF
12	TRBV7-2	TRBJ2-1	NA	NA	TGTGCCAGCAGCTTTAACACAGATGCACAGTTCTTC	CASSFNTDAQFF
17	TRBV16	TRBJ1-4	NA	NA	TGTGCCAGCAGCCAGGAGGATAGGGTACGAAAAAATGAAAAACTGTTTTTT	CASSQEDRVRKNEKLFF
13	TRBV15	TRBJ2-5	NA	NA	TGTGCCACCAGCAGAGAGTCTGGGGAGACCCAGTACTTC	CATSRESGETQYF
15	TRBV27	TRBJ2-4	NA	NA	TGTGCCAGCGGTTTAGGAGCGCGTACCCAAAACATTCAGTACTTC	CASGLGARTQNIQYF
15	TRBV7-2	TRBJ1-2	few	TRBD1	TGTGCCAGCAGCTTCAAGACAGGGGTCAGCTATGGCTACACCTTC	CASSFKTGVSYGYTF
16	TRBV9	TRBJ2-7	few	NA	TGTGCCAGCAGCGTAGGAGCAGGGCGAGACTCCTACGAGCAGTACTTC	CASSVGAGRDSYEQYF
15	TRBV15	TRBJ1-4	NA	NA	TGTGCCACCAGCAGAGCTCCGGACAGAGGGGAAAAACTGTTTTTT	CATSRAPDRGEKLFF
13	TRBV27	TRBJ2-2	NA	NA	TGTGCCAGCAGTTCAGACATCCCCGGGGAGCTGTTTTTT	CASSSDIPGELFF
15	TRBV6-1	TRBJ2-7	NA	TRBD1	TGTGCCAGCAGTGAAGACCAGGGGGCCTCCTACGAGCAGTACTTC	CASSEDQGASYEQYF
16	TRBV7-9	TRBJ2-5	NA	TRBD2	TGTGCCAGCAGCTTAGCGGTCCTAGCGGATCAAGAGACCCAGTACTTC	CASSLAVLADQETQYF
14	TRBV29-1	TRBJ2-2	NA	TRBD1	TGCAGCGTTATAGGGACAGTGAACACCGGGGAGCTGTTTTTT	CSVIGTVNTGELFF
14	TRBV7-9	TRBJ2-4	NA	NA	TGTGCCAGCAGCTTAGTCTTGGGTCAGGGAGACCAGTACTTC	CASSLVLGQGDQYF
18	TRBV11-2	TRBJ2-4	NA	NA	TGTGCCAGCAGCTTAGATTATGGCCCGGGGGTAGCCAAAAACATTCAGTACTTC	CASSLDYGPGVAKNIQYF
16	TRBV7-2	TRBJ2-7	many	TRBD2	TGTGCCAGCAGCATAGAGGGACTAGCGGGGTATTACGAGCAGTACTTC	CASSIEGLAGYYEQYF
16	TRBV11-2	TRBJ2-7	NA	NA	TGTGCCAGCAGCCGCGACGGGGCGTCCCGATACTACGAGCAGTACTTC	CASSRDGASRYYEQYF
15	TRBV7-9	TRBJ2-6	NA	NA	TGTGCCAGCACCCCGGGTGGGGCTGGGGCCAACGTCCTGACTTTC	CASTPGGAGANVLTF
15	TRBV5-6	TRBJ2-3	NA	NA	TGTGCCAGCAGCCCGATCCTCCGGGTCGGGGATACGCAGTATTTT	CASSPILRVGDTQYF
16	TRBV27	TRBJ2-6	few	NA	TGTGCCAGCAGTTACGCTGGAGTTTCTGGGGCCAACGTCCTGACTTTC	CASSYAGVSGANVLTF
16	TRBV28	TRBJ2-7	NA	TRBD2	TGTACCAGCAGTTTCTTGCGCGGGAGAGTGTCCTACGAGCAGTACTTC	CTSSFLRGRVSYEQYF
13	TRBV24-1	TRBJ2-3	NA	NA	TGTGCCACCGGGGCTGGGAGCACAGATACGCAGTATTTT	CATGAGSTDTQYF
14	TRBV7-9	TRBJ1-4	few	NA	TGTGCCAGCAGCTTTGACAGCCTTAATGAAAAACTGTTTTTT	CASSFDSLNEKLFF
13	TRBV20-1	TRBJ1-4	NA	NA	TGCAGTGCCGCTATGCGGGAAAAGGAAAAACTGTTTTTT	CSAAMREKEKLFF
15	TRBV6-5	TRBJ2-7	few	NA	TGTGCCAGCAGAGCACGAGCACAGGCACTCTACGAGCAGTACTTC	CASRARAQALYEQYF
15	TRBV12-3/TRBV12-4	TRBJ1-5	NA	NA	TGTGCAACCCGGTTCGGGCAGGGACCGAATCAGCCCCAGCATTTT	CATRFGQGPNQPQHF
17	TRBV5-1	TRBJ1-2	NA	TRBD1	TGCGCCAGCCGCCCTGTGTTTGAGACAGGGTTTAACTATGGCTACACCTTC	CASRPVFETGFNYGYTF
17	TRBV9	TRBJ2-6	NA	TRBD1	TGTGCCAGCAGCGGTAACAGGGGCCGGTTTGGGGCCAACGTCCTGACTTTC	CASSGNRGRFGANVLTF
16	TRBV14	TRBJ2-5	NA	NA	TGTGCCAGCAGCCAGAATGTCCGTGCAAGCCAAGAGACCCAGTACTTC	CASSQNVRASQETQYF
15	TRBV5-1	TRBJ2-3	NA	TRBD1	TGCGCCAGCAGCTCCGGGACAGGCCTCACAGATACGCAGTATTTT	CASSSGTGLTDTQYF
17	TRBV20-1	TRBJ2-1	NA	NA	TGCAGTGCTAGAGATCAGCTAAGCCTGTCCTCCTACAATGAGCAGTTCTTC	CSARDQLSLSSYNEQFF
16	TRBV6-1	TRBJ2-7	many	TRBD1	TGTGCCAGCAGTGAAATTTTGGGACAGGGGCGGTTCGAGCAGTACTTC	CASSEILGQGRFEQYF
13	TRBV27	TRBJ1-5	NA	NA	TGTGCCAGCAGTCCCACCATCTCGCGGCCCCAGCATTTT	CASSPTISRPQHF
11	TRBV7-9	TRBJ1-4	NA	NA	TGTGCCAGCAGCACACGCGAAAAACTGTTTTTT	CASSTREKLFF
14	TRBV27	TRBJ2-7	NA	NA	TGTGCCAGCAGTTTATCGGGCCCCTCCTACGAGCAGTACTTC	CASSLSGPSYEQYF
16	TRBV27	TRBJ2-7	NA	TRBD1	TGTGCCAGCAGTTCCGTAACCGGGACAGGTACCCACGAGCAGTACTTC	CASSSVTGTGTHEQYF
14	TRBV7-2	TRBJ1-2	few	NA	TGTGCCAGCAGCCGGCCCGGGAGTGTGGGTGGCTACACCTTC	CASSRPGSVGGYTF
13	TRBV29-1	TRBJ2-3	NA	NA	TGCAGCGTGGGACCTCTACCGACAGATACGCAGTATTTT	CSVGPLPTDTQYF
15	TRBV11-2	TRBJ2-7	NA	TRBD2	TGTGCCAGCAGCTTGGTTAGCGGGAGGACCTACGAGCAGTACTTC	CASSLVSGRTYEQYF
13	TRBV20-1	TRBJ2-3	NA	TRBD2	TGCAGTACGCGAGCGGGAAGGATAAATACGCAGTATTTT	CSTRAGRINTQYF
12	TRBV7-9	TRBJ2-7	NA	NA	TGTGCCAGCAGCCCCTCTAGAGACGAGCAGTACTTC	CASSPSRDEQYF
15	TRBV12-3/TRBV12-4	TRBJ2-1	NA	NA	TGTGCCAGCAGTCCTGCCGGGGTCCATACGAATGAGCAGTTCTTC	CASSPAGVHTNEQFF
15	TRBV14	TRBJ2-7	NA	NA	TGTGCCAGCAGCCAAGTAGAAGGGCTAGCGTACGAGCAGTACTTC	CASSQVEGLAYEQYF